This TCR beta chain was identified in a study of T cell changes during pregnancy in multiple sclerosis. This clone was seen once. TCRdb's copy holds only in-frame clones and misses some; the assay was immunoSEQ multiplex PCR. Found here are roughly 90,000 clones, about 94% of them singletons; the top ten hold 2.2%. The TCR was taken from a female donor with multiple sclerosis, enrolled in a pregnancy study. This specimen consisted of peripheral blood, obtained in the third trimester of pregnancy.

CDR3 coding DNA: TGCAGCGTTGAAGATCTTCAGGCTAGCGGGACCCTTTTTTCGAGGAGATTCACAGATACGCAGTATTTT. This translates into CSVEDLQASGTLFSRRFTDTQYF. This chain uses TRBV29-1 with TRBJ2-3; 9 bases fit TRBD2. The CDR3 loop spans 23 amino acids. V trimming: 0 bases; J trimming: 2 bases; junction bases outside the gene matches: 27. Germline V gene sequence: CDR1 SQVTM, CDR2 ANQGSEA.